The clone carrying this T cell receptor (beta chain) has at least ten counts. This sample was included in a study of T-cell memory formation after mild COVID-19. Trimming took off 1 base at V and 7 bases at J, with 5 bases between the two ends. Germline V gives CDR1 SEHNR, CDR2 FQNEAQ (reference sequence). The CDR3 totals 11 residues. TCRdb ran MiXCR on the 5' RACE reads and lists one entry per CDR3 protein. The repertoire holds 500,000 to 650,000 distinct CDR3 sequences, about 20% seen once, with roughly 9.1% in the top ten. The chain joins TRBV7-9 to TRBJ2-7; no definite D call. The source is an adult woman who had mild COVID-19 (a few samples of this study predate the infection). Cell type and time point are not known. The source material was PBMCs or a T cell subset sorted from them (not recorded which). The chain's CDR3 is CASSLGPEQYF. The CDR3 DNA reads as TGTGCCAGCAGCTTAGGGCCAGAGCAGTACTTC.